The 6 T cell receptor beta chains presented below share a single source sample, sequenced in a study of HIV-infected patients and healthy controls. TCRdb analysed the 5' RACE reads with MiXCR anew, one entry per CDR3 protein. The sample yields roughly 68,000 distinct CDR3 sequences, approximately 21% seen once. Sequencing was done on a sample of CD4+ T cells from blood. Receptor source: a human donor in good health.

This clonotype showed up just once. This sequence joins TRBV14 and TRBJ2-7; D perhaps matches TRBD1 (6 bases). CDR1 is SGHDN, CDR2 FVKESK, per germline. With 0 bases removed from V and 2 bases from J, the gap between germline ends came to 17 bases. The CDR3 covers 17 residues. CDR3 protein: CASSQDWVGQLPYEQYF. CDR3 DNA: TGTGCCAGCAGCCAAGATTGGGTAGGACAGCTCCCCTACGAGCAGTACTTC.

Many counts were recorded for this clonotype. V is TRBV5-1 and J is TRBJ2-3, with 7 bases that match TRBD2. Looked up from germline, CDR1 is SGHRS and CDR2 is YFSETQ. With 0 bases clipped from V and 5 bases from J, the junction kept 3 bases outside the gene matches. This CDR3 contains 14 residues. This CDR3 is CASSLVGRGDTQYF. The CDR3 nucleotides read TGCGCCAGCAGCTTGGTGGGGAGGGGAGATACGCAGTATTTT.

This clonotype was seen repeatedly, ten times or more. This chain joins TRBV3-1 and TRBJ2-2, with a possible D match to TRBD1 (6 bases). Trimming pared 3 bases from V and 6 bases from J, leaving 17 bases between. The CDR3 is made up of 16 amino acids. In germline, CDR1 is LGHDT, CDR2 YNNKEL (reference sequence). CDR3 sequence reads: CASSHSRGSNAGELFF. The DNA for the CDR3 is TGTGCCAGCAGCCATAGCAGGGGATCTAACGCCGGGGAGCTGTTTTTT.

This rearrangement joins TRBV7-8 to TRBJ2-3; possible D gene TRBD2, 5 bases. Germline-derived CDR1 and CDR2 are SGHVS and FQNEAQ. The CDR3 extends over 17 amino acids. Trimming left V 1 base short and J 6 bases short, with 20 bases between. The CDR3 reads CASSLVSRALLVDTQYF. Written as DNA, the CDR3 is TGTGCCAGCAGCTTAGTCTCTCGGGCCCTACTAGTCGATACGCAGTATTTT. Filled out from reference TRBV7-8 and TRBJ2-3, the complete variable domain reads GAGVSQSPRYKVAKRGQDVALRCDPISGHVSLFWYQQALGQGPEFLTYFQNEAQLDKSGLPSDRFFAERPEGSVSTLKIQRTQQEDSAVYLCASSLVSRALLVDTQYFGPGTRLTVL.

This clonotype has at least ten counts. The CDR3: CASSQYNEQFF. In DNA form, the CDR3 reads TGTGCCAGCTCACAGTACAATGAGCAGTTCTTC. The V gene is TRBV11-2, the J gene TRBJ2-1; no clear D gene. V lost 8 bases to trimming and J lost 4 bases, with 6 bases between them. Germline V gene lookup returns CDR1 SGHAT and CDR2 FQNNGV. The CDR3 contains 11 residues.

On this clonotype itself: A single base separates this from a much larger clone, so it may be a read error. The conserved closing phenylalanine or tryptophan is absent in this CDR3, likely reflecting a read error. The CDR3 coding sequence is TGTGCCATCAGTGCAGGGAAGGGTCAGCCCCAGCATCTT. Translation: CAISAGKGQPQHL. This chain uses TRBV10-3 with TRBJ1-5; D is perhaps TRBD1 (5 bases). CDR1 and CDR2 from the germline V gene are ENHRY and SYGVKD. V was shortened by 4 bases and J by 6 bases, with 10 bases between the two germline ends. The CDR3 has 13 amino acids.